Shown below are 8 T cell receptor beta chains from a single sample sequenced in a study of identical twins (TCRdb year 2016). Receptor amplification or capture employed 5' RACE. TCRdb records Illumina HiSeq 2000 as the sequencer. The raw public reads went through TCRdb reprocessing: fastp at Q25, MiXCR clone calling, in-frame beta chains kept. When rows share a CDR3 protein, they turn into one entry using the most common DNA and genes. This sample holds around 690,000 distinct CDR3 sequences; around 20% were observed only once. The ten biggest clones cover about 4.5% of the sample. This sample was also put to use in a study of T cells expressing NK-cell markers.

The sample consisted of PBMCs. These receptor sequences come from a woman in her late teens or twenties in good health.

This clonotype occurred once. A single base separates this from a much larger clone, so it may be a read error. The chain carries TRBV11-2 and TRBJ2-7; no clear D gene. Per germline, CDR1 SGHAT and CDR2 FQNNGV. Trimming stripped 4 bases from V and 6 bases from J, with 4 bases between. This CDR3 contains 10 residues. The CDR3 sequence is CASSWGEQYF. For the CDR3, the DNA is TGTGCCAGCAGCTGGGGCGAGCAGTACTTC.

This clonotype came up a few times. This chain joins TRBV12-3 or TRBV12-4 and TRBJ1-5; 7 bases are shared with TRBD1. The ends lost 5 bases at V and 6 bases at J; junction bases unmatched: 10. The CDR3 sequence is 15 residues long. The CDR3 here is CASSTQQGPGQPQHF. The CDR3 region has the DNA TGTGCCAGCAGTACTCAACAGGGGCCCGGTCAGCCCCAGCATTTT.

As DNA, the CDR3 is TGTGCCAGCAGCTTTGCGCGTAGCAGCACAGATACGCAGTATTTT. Encoded protein: CASSFARSSTDTQYF. The V gene is TRBV5-5, the J gene TRBJ2-3; D not certain. CDR1 is SGHKS, CDR2 YYEKEE, per germline (reference sequence). Trimming pared 2 bases from V and 0 bases from J, leaving 10 bases between. The CDR3 loop spans 15 amino acids.

This clonotype came up many times. The chain is built from TRBV29-1 and TRBJ1-2; D is possibly TRBD1 (5 bases). Trimming cost V 3 bases and J 8 bases, with 19 bases left between them. The length of the CDR3 is 14 residues. Germline V gene sequence: CDR1 SQVTM, CDR2 ANQGSEA. The CDR3 nucleotides are TGCAGCGTTGACGGGGCTGAGTCCCCCCTAGGCTACACCTTC. Its translation is CSVDGAESPLGYTF.

This chain uses TRBV6-4 with TRBJ1-2; D not certain. Looked up from germline, CDR1 is MRHNA and CDR2 is SNTAGT. V was pared by 3 bases and J by 7 bases, with 9 bases between. The CDR3 is 12 residues long. DNA for the CDR3: TGTGCCAGCAGTGATTTCTGGGGTGGCTACACCTTC. This encodes CASSDFWGGYTF.

The chain carries TRBV6-2 or TRBV6-3 and TRBJ2-7, with 9 bases aligning to TRBD1. V trimming: 5 bases; J trimming: 3 bases; junction bases outside the gene matches: 2. The CDR3 sequence is 13 residues long. Germline loops: CDR1 MNHEY, CDR2 SVGEGT. This CDR3 reads CASSRTGDYEQYF. CDR3 DNA: TGTGCCAGCAGTAGGACAGGGGACTACGAGCAGTACTTC.

This clonotype turned up a few times. The V and J genes are TRBV12-3 or TRBV12-4 and TRBJ2-5; TRBD2 agrees at 7 bases. J was trimmed by 3 bases and V by 7 bases; bases with no gene match: 11. The CDR3 has 15 residues. The CDR3 DNA follows: TGTGCCAGCACCCCTTTAGCGGGTGGAGAAGAGACCCAGTACTTC. This encodes CASTPLAGGEETQYF.

The chain has TRBV11-3 and TRBJ2-2; D is unclear. Germline-derived CDR1 and CDR2 are SGHNT and YENEEA. There are 12 residues in the CDR3. Trimming removed 8 bases at V and 2 bases at J, with 6 bases between. This chain's CDR3 is CASAVNTGELFF. The CDR3 DNA follows: TGTGCCAGCGCGGTCAACACCGGGGAGCTGTTTTTT.